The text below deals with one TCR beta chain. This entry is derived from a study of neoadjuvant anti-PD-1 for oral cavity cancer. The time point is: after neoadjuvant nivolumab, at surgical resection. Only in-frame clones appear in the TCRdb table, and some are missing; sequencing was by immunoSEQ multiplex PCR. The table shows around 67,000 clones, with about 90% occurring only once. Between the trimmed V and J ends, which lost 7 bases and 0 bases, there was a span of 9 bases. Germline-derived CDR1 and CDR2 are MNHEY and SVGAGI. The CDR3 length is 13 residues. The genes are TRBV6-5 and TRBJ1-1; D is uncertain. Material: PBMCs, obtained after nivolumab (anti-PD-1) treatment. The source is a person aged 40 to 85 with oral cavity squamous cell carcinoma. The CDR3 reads CASTPTMNTEAFF. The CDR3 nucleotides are TGTGCCAGCACCCCGACAATGAACACTGAAGCTTTCTTT.